This TCR beta chain appears in the sequencing data of a study of blood T cell repertoires in COVID-19. In the original workflow: The assay estimated nucleated cells by amplifying reference gene primers. Assay used: immunoSEQ multiplex PCR; TCRdb lists only in-frame clones, some missing. The DNA gave D and trimming, while V, J and clone size come from that table. This table has about 150,000 clones, about 86% appearing once. Germline V CDR1 and CDR2: MDHEN, SYDVKM. With 6 bases clipped from V and 6 bases from J, the junction kept 11 bases outside the gene matches. This CDR3 region has 16 residues. The clonotype originates from a man in his sixties or seventies with acute or convalescent COVID-19. The rearrangement links TRBV28 to TRBJ2-1; 10 nucleotides line up with TRBD1. The sequenced sample consisted of peripheral blood. This CDR3 is CASSPIGTGATNEQFF. In DNA, the CDR3 is TGTGCCAGCAGCCCAATCGGGACAGGGGCTACCAATGAGCAGTTCTTC.